The 27 T cell receptor beta chains below all came from one sample that was sequenced in a study of T cell responses to AZD1222 COVID-19 vaccine. Assay used: immunoSEQ multiplex PCR; TCRdb lists only in-frame clones, some missing. The sample lists about 120,000 clones; 85% to 90% were seen once. Sequences were derived from peripheral blood, sampled on day 0 of AZD1222 vaccination. The receptor source for this set is an adult in good health.

This rearrangement joins TRBV18 to TRBJ2-7; possibly TRBD1 or TRBD2 for D (5 bases each). The V end was cut by 1 base, the J end by 3 bases, with 16 bases between. There are 16 residues in the CDR3. Germline loops: CDR1 KGHSH, CDR2 LQKENI. The CDR3 spells CASSPLRSEGRYEQYF. The DNA for the CDR3 is TGTGCCAGCTCACCACTAAGGTCCGAGGGACGCTACGAGCAGTACTTC.

The J gene is TRBJ2-5, the V gene TRBV7-9, with D unresolved. V was pared by 4 bases and J by 1 base, with 13 bases between. Germline loops: CDR1 SEHNR, CDR2 FQNEAQ (reference sequence). CDR3 length: 15 amino acids. CDR3 sequence reads: CASSSRPPGQETQYF. CDR3 DNA: TGTGCCAGCAGCTCCCGGCCACCGGGCCAAGAGACCCAGTACTTC.

This chain connects TRBV15 to TRBJ2-5; no definite D call. Trimming left V 2 bases short and J 5 bases short, with 9 bases between. Germline loops: CDR1 LNHNV, CDR2 YYDKDF (reference sequence). The CDR3 runs 13 residues. CDR3 bases: TGTGCCACCAGCAGAATCGACCGGGAGACCCAGTACTTC. This sequence encodes CATSRIDRETQYF.

The rearrangement uses TRBV10-1 and TRBJ1-6; D remains ambiguous. With 9 bases removed from V and 0 bases from J, the gap between germline ends came to 12 bases. The CDR3 extends over 15 amino acids. The V gene's germline CDR1 is WNHNN and CDR2 SYGVQD (reference sequence). CDR3 bases: TGCGCCAGTCCGGACGGCTTCTCCTATAATTCACCCCTCCACTTT. Its protein is CASPDGFSYNSPLHF.

The V call is TRBV5-1, the J call TRBJ2-7; a possible D gene is TRBD1 (6 bases). V was pared by 2 bases and J by 5 bases, with 11 bases between. The CDR3 is made up of 13 amino acids. Germline V gives CDR1 SGHRS, CDR2 YFSETQ. CDR3 DNA sequence: TGCGCCAGCAGCTTTACAGGGCCCCACGAGCAGTACTTC. Translation: CASSFTGPHEQYF.

The CDR3 spells CASSPLGTLGGRNQPQHF. The CDR3 coding sequence is TGCGCCAGCAGCCCGCTCGGGACCCTGGGAGGGCGCAATCAGCCCCAGCATTTT. The V call is TRBV5-1, the J call TRBJ1-5; a weak D match, TRBD1 (5 bases). Germline CDR1 SGHRS, CDR2 YFSETQ. Trimming left V 4 bases short and J 2 bases short, with 22 bases between. CDR3 length: 18 amino acids.

The V and J genes are TRBV18 and TRBJ2-7, with TRBD2 identical over 9 bases. The V and J ends lost 6 bases and 6 bases, in that order; junction bases with no gene match: 12. Per germline, CDR1 KGHSH and CDR2 LQKENI. The CDR3 consists of 15 residues. CDR3 protein: CASSPSPLAGTEQYF. The CDR3 nucleotides read TGTGCCAGCTCGCCTTCGCCCCTAGCGGGGACCGAGCAGTACTTC.

The rearrangement uses TRBV5-6 and TRBJ1-3; the D gene is possibly TRBD1 (5 bases). Looked up from germline, CDR1 is SGHDT and CDR2 is YYEEEE. CDR3 length equals 15 residues. Trimming removed 4 bases at V and 7 bases at J, with 18 bases between. CDR3 coding DNA: TGTGCCAGCAGCCCCGACCGGGGCGCTTGGAACACCATATATTTT. Protein product: CASSPDRGAWNTIYF.

This clone was counted only a few times. The chain carries TRBV6-2 or TRBV6-3 and TRBJ2-1, with D hard to call. This CDR3 comprises 15 residues. Per the germline V gene, CDR1 is MNHEY and CDR2 is SVGEGT. Trimming took off 4 bases at V and 10 bases at J, with 20 bases between the two ends. The CDR3 region has the DNA TGTGCCAGCAGTTTCGGCTTGCAGTGGGTGGTGGAGCAGTTCTTC. It is translated as CASSFGLQWVVEQFF.

The J gene is TRBJ1-2, the V gene TRBV27, with TRBD1 as a possible D gene (5 bases). Looked up from germline, CDR1 is MNHEY and CDR2 is SMNVEV (reference sequence). V lost 8 bases and J 5 bases, leaving 21 bases between the germline ends. This CDR3 has 15 amino acids. CDR3 coding DNA: TGTGCCAGCGCCGACGTCCGGGGCCGAGGGTATGGCTACACCTTC. Amino acid sequence: CASADVRGRGYGYTF.

The rearrangement links TRBV6-4 to TRBJ2-1; TRBD2 matches 13 bases. V lost 2 bases and J lost 4; bases outside the gene matches: 5. CDR1 and CDR2 from the germline V gene are MRHNA and SNTAGT. This CDR3 has 17 amino acids. CDR3 amino acids: CASSDQQTSGRYNEQFF. For the CDR3, the DNA is TGTGCCAGCAGTGACCAACAGACTAGCGGGAGGTACAATGAGCAGTTCTTC.

The CDR3 protein is CASSLGSGGANEQFF. The CDR3 nucleotides read TGTGCCAGCAGCTTGGGTAGCGGGGGGGCCAATGAGCAGTTCTTC. The chain employs TRBV5-4 and TRBJ2-1; TRBD2 matches at 11 bases. Germline V gene data show CDR1 as SGHNT and CDR2 as YYREEE (reference sequence). The CDR3 totals 15 residues. Trimming at V came to 0 bases and at J to 6 bases, leaving 2 bases not matched to a gene.

The rearrangement links TRBV7-9 to TRBJ2-1; D unresolved. Trimming took off 5 bases at V and 8 bases at J, with 13 bases between the two ends. This CDR3 region has 13 residues. Per germline, CDR1 SEHNR and CDR2 FQNEAQ (reference sequence). The CDR3 nucleotides are TGTGCCAGCAGCCGACTCGTCTGGGATGAGCAGTTCTTC. Translation: CASSRLVWDEQFF.

Regarding this clone: Other nucleotide sequences in the sample specify the same CDR3. The CDR3 sequence is CASSQEARRAYEQYF. In DNA, the CDR3 is TGCGCCAGCAGCCAAGAGGCGCGCAGAGCCTACGAGCAGTACTTC. The chain joins TRBV4-1 to TRBJ2-7, with D unclear. With 0 bases removed from V and 2 bases from J, the gap between germline ends came to 11 bases. Germline CDR1 and CDR2: MGHRA and YSYEKL. The CDR3 has 15 residues.

This clone has only a few counts. The rearrangement uses TRBV19 and TRBJ1-1; D is perhaps TRBD1 (5 bases). CDR1 is LNHDA, CDR2 SQIVND, per germline (reference sequence). The CDR3 extends over 12 amino acids. With 5 bases removed from V and 8 bases from J, the gap between germline ends came to 12 bases. The CDR3 reads CASSFSRAEAFF. Here the CDR3 DNA reads TGTGCCAGTAGTTTCTCCAGGGCGGAAGCTTTCTTT.

This clone occurred a few times. The chain joins TRBV11-3 to TRBJ2-1; tentative D call: TRBD2 (6 bases). V lost 5 bases to trimming and J lost 0 bases, with 14 bases between them. CDR1 is SGHNT, CDR2 YENEEA, per germline. This CDR3 has 16 residues. CDR3 DNA: TGTGCCAGCAGCCGGGGAGGAGTCGGCTCCTACAATGAGCAGTTCTTC. Its translation is CASSRGGVGSYNEQFF.

This clone came up a few times. The V and J genes are TRBV6-5 and TRBJ1-4; 7 bases align to TRBD1. This CDR3 region has 15 residues. Germline V gives CDR1 MNHEY, CDR2 SVGAGI. After removal of 5 bases from V and 7 bases from J, the junction contained 10 bases not matched to a gene. CDR3 nucleotide sequence: TGTGCCAGCAGTAACCCCGGGACAGTCGGTGAAAAACTGTTTTTT. Translating it yields CASSNPGTVGEKLFF.

The V gene is TRBV12-3 or TRBV12-4, the J gene TRBJ1-1; D ambiguous. Trimming removed 6 bases from V and 7 bases from J, with 12 bases in between. There are 12 residues in the CDR3. The CDR3 spells CASSLQLFEAFF. CDR3 sequence (DNA): TGTGCCAGCAGCCTACAGTTATTTGAAGCTTTCTTT.

The chain uses TRBV5-1 and TRBJ2-2; the match to TRBD2 covers 10 bases. Germline assignment: CDR1 SGHRS and CDR2 YFSETQ. The trim removed 4 bases at V and 4 bases at J, leaving 7 bases unmatched. The CDR3 covers 16 residues. The CDR3 sequence is CASSPVAGGPTGELFF. In DNA, the CDR3 is TGCGCCAGCAGCCCGGTAGCGGGGGGCCCCACCGGGGAGCTGTTTTTT.

The CDR3: CASSETQGGHQPQHF. The CDR3 DNA reads TGTGCCAGCAGTGAAACCCAGGGAGGTCATCAGCCCCAGCATTTT. V and J are TRBV2 and TRBJ1-5; D perhaps matches TRBD1 (5 bases). Trimming removed 2 bases from V and 5 bases from J, with 13 bases in between. Looked up from germline, CDR1 is SNHLY and CDR2 is FYNNEI. The CDR3 contains 15 residues.

The rearrangement joins TRBV15 to TRBJ1-5, with 8 bases that match TRBD1. Germline V gives CDR1 LNHNV, CDR2 YYDKDF (reference sequence). The CDR3 runs 13 residues. V trimming: 8 bases; J trimming: 11 bases; junction bases outside the gene matches: 11. This CDR3 is CATGQGRSGTQHF. The DNA for the CDR3 is TGTGCCACCGGACAGGGACGTAGTGGGACCCAGCATTTT.

The chain links TRBV10-2 to TRBJ2-6; D ambiguous. This CDR3 spans 15 amino acids. Trimming stripped 2 bases from V and 0 bases from J, with 5 bases between. Germline assignment: CDR1 WSHSY and CDR2 SAAADI. The CDR3: CASSEVFSGANVLTF. The CDR3 nucleotides are TGCGCCAGCAGTGAGGTTTTCTCTGGGGCCAACGTCCTGACTTTC.

This sequence joins TRBV7-9 and TRBJ2-1; TRBD2 might be the D (5 bases). Looked up from germline, CDR1 is SEHNR and CDR2 is FQNEAQ (reference sequence). The CDR3 length is 13 residues. V lost 1 base, J lost 12 bases, and 13 bases lay in between. CDR3 sequence (DNA): TGTGCCAGCAGCTTAGACCCGGGAATGCCGCAGTTCTTC. This translates into CASSLDPGMPQFF.

This chain links TRBV5-1 with TRBJ1-2, with D perhaps matching TRBD1 (5 bases). V lost 4 bases and J 10 bases, leaving 20 bases between the germline ends. Germline V CDR1 and CDR2: SGHRS, YFSETQ. CDR3 length: 14 residues. CDR3 in amino acids: CASSGGAGSRDYTF. CDR3 sequence (DNA): TGCGCCAGCAGCGGGGGAGCTGGGTCCCGGGACTACACCTTC.

This chain uses TRBV5-1 with TRBJ2-1; no clear D gene. Germline V lookup: CDR1 SGHRS, CDR2 YFSETQ. CDR3 length equals 15 residues. Trimming pared 0 bases from V and 0 bases from J, leaving 7 bases between. CDR3 loop: CASSLAAPSYNEQFF. The CDR3 DNA reads TGCGCCAGCAGCTTGGCGGCACCCTCCTACAATGAGCAGTTCTTC.

This chain joins TRBV6-2 or TRBV6-3 and TRBJ2-6; 8 positions agree with TRBD2. Germline CDR1 MNHEY, CDR2 SVGEGT. This CDR3 is 16 amino acids long. V trimming: 6 bases; J trimming: 4 bases; junction bases outside the gene matches: 8. In DNA form, the CDR3 reads TGTGCCAGCAGCCGACTAGCGCTGGGAGGGGCCAACGTCCTGACTTTC. This encodes CASSRLALGGANVLTF.

The chain uses TRBV5-1 and TRBJ1-4, with D unclear. The CDR3 contains 15 residues. Germline V lookup: CDR1 SGHRS, CDR2 YFSETQ. V lost 4 bases, J lost 0 bases, and 10 bases lay in between. CDR3 region: CASSPNFATNEKLFF. The CDR3 nucleotides are TGCGCCAGCAGCCCCAACTTTGCAACTAATGAAAAACTGTTTTTT.